These 12 T cell receptor beta chains were all obtained from the same sample, sequenced in a study of blood T cell repertoires in COVID-19. Measured with immunoSEQ multiplex PCR; TCRdb has only the in-frame clones, and not every one. The sample lists under 55,000 clones; 70% to 85% were seen once. The sequenced material came from peripheral blood. These receptors all stem from a man between 65 and 85 years old with acute or convalescent COVID-19.

This clone was recorded a few times. The chain uses TRBV28 and TRBJ2-5; D not resolved. The CDR3 runs 17 residues. CDR1 and CDR2 from the germline V gene are MDHEN and SYDVKM. The CDR3 reads CPIGKLGPMARRETQYF. CDR3 DNA sequence: TGTCCCATCGGCAAGCTGGGCCCGATGGCCCGACGGGAGACCCAGTACTTC.

This clone showed up just a few times. This chain uses TRBV9 with TRBJ2-1; 10 bases are a match to TRBD2. CDR3 length equals 17 residues. Germline loops: CDR1 SGDLS, CDR2 YYNGEE. Trimming removed 5 bases from V and 7 bases from J; junction bases left unmatched: 15. CDR3 sequence (DNA): TGTGCCAGCAGTCCCACCCGGTGGGCTAGCGGGAGAAATGAGCAGTTCTTC. Its protein is CASSPTRWASGRNEQFF.

This clone has only one observation. The chain uses TRBV6-5 and TRBJ1-5; 9 bases are a match to TRBD1. CDR3 length: 15 amino acids. Trimming at V came to 7 bases and at J to 0 bases, leaving 4 bases not matched to a gene. Germline V lookup: CDR1 MNHEY, CDR2 SVGAGI. The CDR3 spells CASTTGGYSNQPQHF. The CDR3 coding sequence is TGTGCCAGCACCACAGGGGGCTATAGCAATCAGCCCCAGCATTTT.

J is TRBJ1-6 and V is TRBV7-2, with 8 bases that match TRBD1. The CDR3 has 16 residues. Germline CDR1 SGHTA, CDR2 FQGNSA. V shed 5 bases, J shed 5 bases, and the junction held 8 bases outside the gene matches. The CDR3 loop reads CASSPTGAQHNSPLHF. The DNA for the CDR3 is TGTGCCAGCAGCCCGACAGGGGCACAACATAATTCACCCCTCCACTTT.

The chain joins TRBV28 to TRBJ2-7; TRBD2 might be the D (5 bases). The CDR3 contains 15 residues. CDR1 is MDHEN, CDR2 SYDVKM, per germline. Trimming removed 4 bases from V and 2 bases from J, with 15 bases in between. CDR3 sequence: CASSSAGRTAYEQYF. CDR3 DNA: TGTGCCAGCAGTTCCGCGGGCCGGACCGCCTACGAGCAGTACTTC. The complete variable domain, with remaining parts taken from reference TRBV28 and TRBJ2-7, reads DVKVTQSSRYLVKRTGEKVFLECVQDMDHENMFWYRQDPGLGLRLIYFSYDVKMKEKGDIPEGYSVSREKKERFSLILESASTNQTSMYLCASSSAGRTAYEQYFGPGTRLTVT.

This chain links TRBV5-1 with TRBJ2-4; weak D call: TRBD2 (6 bases). Germline CDR1 is SGHRS and CDR2 is YFSETQ. The CDR3 consists of 14 residues. The V end lost 4 bases, the J end lost 6 bases, and 14 bases lay between the germline ends. CDR3 in DNA: TGCGCCAGCAGCGTAGGCCGGGAGCCAAACATTCAGTACTTC. Translated, it gives CASSVGREPNIQYF. Together with reference TRBV5-1 and TRBJ2-4, the CDR3 gives the full variable domain: KAGVTQTPRYLIKTRGQQVTLSCSPISGHRSVSWYQQTPGQGLQFLFEYFSETQRNKGNFPGRFSGRQFSNSRSEMNVSTLELGDSALYLCASSVGREPNIQYFGAGTRLSVL.

The chain has TRBV5-1 and TRBJ2-5, with D unclear. Germline-derived CDR1 and CDR2 are SGHRS and YFSETQ. The CDR3 is made up of 14 amino acids. Trimming pared 0 bases from V and 5 bases from J, leaving 11 bases between. The CDR3 DNA sequence: TGCGCCAGCAGCTTGGGAACGACTCGGGAGACCCAGTACTTC. Translated, it gives CASSLGTTRETQYF.

The chain uses TRBV7-9 and TRBJ2-3, with 7 positions matching TRBD1. J was trimmed by 3 bases and V by 1 base; bases with no gene match: 7. CDR3 size: 16 residues. Germline V lookup: CDR1 SEHNR, CDR2 FQNEAQ (reference sequence). The CDR3 spells CASSLGGSGGTDTQYF. The DNA for the CDR3 is TGTGCCAGCAGCTTAGGAGGGTCAGGGGGTACAGATACGCAGTATTTT.

V is TRBV2 and J is TRBJ1-5; no firm D call. This CDR3 contains 15 residues. The germline CDR1 and CDR2 sequences are SNHLY and FYNNEI. Trimming stripped 2 bases from V and 3 bases from J, with 11 bases between. The CDR3 is CASSEIGSANQPQHF. The CDR3 DNA follows: TGTGCCAGCAGTGAAATAGGCAGCGCCAATCAGCCCCAGCATTTT.

V usage is TRBV11-2 and J usage is TRBJ2-1; unclear D gene. CDR1 SGHAT and CDR2 FQNNGV come from the germline V gene. The CDR3 runs to 13 residues. Trimming took off 4 bases at V and 4 bases at J, with 8 bases between the two ends. The CDR3 nucleotides read TGTGCCAGCAGCTCTACCGGGTACAATGAGCAGTTCTTC. It codes for CASSSTGYNEQFF.

The chain couples TRBV9 to TRBJ1-6; D is uncertain. V dropped 1 base and J dropped 5 bases, with 7 bases sitting between them. This CDR3 comprises 14 residues. The germline V gene encodes CDR1 SGDLS and CDR2 YYNGEE. CDR3 nucleotides: TGTGCCAGCAGCGTATCTGGCAATAATTCACCCCTCCACTTT. It encodes CASSVSGNNSPLHF.

This sequence joins TRBV9 and TRBJ2-2, with 9 bases fitting TRBD1. With V trimmed by 4 bases and J by 1 base, 5 bases remained unmatched. The CDR3 runs 16 residues. CDR1 SGDLS and CDR2 YYNGEE come from the germline V gene. The CDR3 DNA sequence: TGTGCCAGCAGCCCCAGACAGGGGGGGAACACCGGGGAGCTGTTTTTT. It encodes CASSPRQGGNTGELFF.